The clone carrying this T cell receptor beta chain was observed a single time. The CDR3 runs to 14 residues. Germline V gene sequence: CDR1 SEHNR, CDR2 FQNEAQ (reference sequence). J gave up 8 bases and V 7 bases, and 5 bases lay outside the gene matches. These data belong to a study of blood T cell repertoires in COVID-19. Original processing notes: Reference gene primer amplification yielded estimated nucleated cell counts. TCRdb keeps only in-frame clones here, not all; method: immunoSEQ multiplex PCR. V and J calls and clone size are as listed in that table; D and trimming were resolved from the DNA. The table has hundreds of thousands of clones, over 65% seen once.

This TCR was sampled from a woman in her sixties or seventies with active or convalescent COVID-19. Sequencing was performed on peripheral blood. V and J are TRBV7-9 and TRBJ1-6; 10 nucleotides agree with TRBD1. The CDR3 bases are TGTGCCAGCACCCCAGGACAGGGGGATTCACCCCTCCACTTT. Its protein product is CASTPGQGDSPLHF.